This TCR beta chain was identified during a study of T-cell memory formation after mild COVID-19. Broader study findings: Confirmation of SARS-CoV-2 specificity was lacking for second-wave clones peaking day 37. Clones that shrank (day 15 to 85) were balanced CD4/CD8, whereas later expanders leaned CD4+. Prior to infection, memory already included some responding clones, suggesting cross-reactive memory joined.

With constant-segment primers, 5'RACE yielded cDNA libraries of TCR alpha and TCR beta that carried sample barcodes and UMIs. From the 5' RACE reads, TCRdb called clonotypes with MiXCR, one entry per CDR3 protein. This sample has approximately 100,000 distinct CDR3 sequences; approximately 13% occur once, and the top ten carry around 25%. As concerns this clonotype: Its cognate antigen is unknown. The junction differs from germline at one of its ends, possibly a read error.

CDR1 SGHRS and CDR2 YFSETQ come from the germline V gene. There are 14 residues in the CDR3. This TCR was sampled from an adult woman who had mild COVID-19 (a few samples of this study predate the infection). Cell type and time point are not known. The chain links TRBV5-1 to TRBJ2-7, with 9 bases matching TRBD1. The sample consisted of PBMCs or a T cell subset sorted from them (not recorded which). CDR3 nucleotide sequence: TGCGCCAGCAGCTTGACAGGGGGCACCTACGAGCTGTACTTC. Its translation: CASSLTGGTYELYF.